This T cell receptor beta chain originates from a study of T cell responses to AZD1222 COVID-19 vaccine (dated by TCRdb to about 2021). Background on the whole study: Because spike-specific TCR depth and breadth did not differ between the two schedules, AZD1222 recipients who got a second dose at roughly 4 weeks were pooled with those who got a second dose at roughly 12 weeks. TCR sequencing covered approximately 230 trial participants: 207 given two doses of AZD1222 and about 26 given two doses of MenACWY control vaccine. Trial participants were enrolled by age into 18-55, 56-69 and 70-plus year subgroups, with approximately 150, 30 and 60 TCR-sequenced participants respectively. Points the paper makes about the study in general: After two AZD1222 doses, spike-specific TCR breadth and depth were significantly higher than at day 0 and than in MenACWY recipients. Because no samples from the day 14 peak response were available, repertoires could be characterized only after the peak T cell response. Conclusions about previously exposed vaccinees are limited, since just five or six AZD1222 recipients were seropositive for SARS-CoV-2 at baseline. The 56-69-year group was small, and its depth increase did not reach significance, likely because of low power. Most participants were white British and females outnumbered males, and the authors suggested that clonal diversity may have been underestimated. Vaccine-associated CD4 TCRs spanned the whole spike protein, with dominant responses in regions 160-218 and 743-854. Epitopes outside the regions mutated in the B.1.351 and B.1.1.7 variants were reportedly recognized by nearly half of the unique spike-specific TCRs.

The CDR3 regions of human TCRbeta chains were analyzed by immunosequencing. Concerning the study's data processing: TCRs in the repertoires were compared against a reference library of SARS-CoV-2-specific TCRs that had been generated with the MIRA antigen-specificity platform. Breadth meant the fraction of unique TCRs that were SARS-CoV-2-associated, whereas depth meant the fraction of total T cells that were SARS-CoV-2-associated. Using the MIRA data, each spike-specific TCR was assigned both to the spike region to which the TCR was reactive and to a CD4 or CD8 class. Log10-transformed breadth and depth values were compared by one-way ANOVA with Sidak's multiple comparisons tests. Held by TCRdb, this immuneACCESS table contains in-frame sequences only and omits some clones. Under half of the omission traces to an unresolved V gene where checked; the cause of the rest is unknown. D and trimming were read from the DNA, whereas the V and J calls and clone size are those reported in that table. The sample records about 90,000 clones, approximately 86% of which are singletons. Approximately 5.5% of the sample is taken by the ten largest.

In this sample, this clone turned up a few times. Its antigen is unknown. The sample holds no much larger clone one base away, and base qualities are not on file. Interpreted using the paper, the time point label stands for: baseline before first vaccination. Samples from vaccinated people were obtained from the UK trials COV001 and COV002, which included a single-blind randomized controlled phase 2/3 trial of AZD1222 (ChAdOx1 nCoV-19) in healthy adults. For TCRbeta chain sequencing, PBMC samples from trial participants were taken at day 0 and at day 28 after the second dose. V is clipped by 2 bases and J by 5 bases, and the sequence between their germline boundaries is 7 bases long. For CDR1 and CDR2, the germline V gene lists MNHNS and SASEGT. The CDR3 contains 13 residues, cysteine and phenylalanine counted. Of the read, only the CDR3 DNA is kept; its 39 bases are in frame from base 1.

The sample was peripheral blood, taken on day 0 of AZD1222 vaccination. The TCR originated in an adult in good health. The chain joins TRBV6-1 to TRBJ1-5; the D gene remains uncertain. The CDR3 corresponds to CASSESFDQPQHF. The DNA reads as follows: TGTGCCAGCAGTGAAAGTTTTGATCAGCCCCAGCATTTT.